This passage covers 15 T cell receptor beta chains from one sample sequenced in a study of blood T cell repertoires in COVID-19. The method was immunoSEQ multiplex PCR; TCRdb's version includes in-frame clones alone and lacks a portion of them. The sample consists of approximately 76,000 clones, around 88% of them appearing once. Material for sequencing was peripheral blood. These receptors came from a man at least 80 years old with active or convalescent COVID-19.

This chain's CDR3 is CASSQVRTGYSPLHF. In DNA, the CDR3 is TGTGCCAGCAGCCAAGTAAGGACAGGGTATTCACCCCTCCACTTT. The chain is built from TRBV4-2 and TRBJ1-6; 8 bases match TRBD1. Germline V CDR1 and CDR2: LGHNA, YNFKEQ. After removal of 1 base from V and 8 bases from J, the junction contained 4 bases not matched to a gene. This CDR3 has 15 residues.

This rearrangement joins TRBV6-6 to TRBJ1-1; possibly TRBD1 for D (5 bases). Germline V gives CDR1 MNHNY, CDR2 SVGAGI (reference sequence). This CDR3 has 14 amino acids. V dropped 7 bases and J dropped 5 bases, with 17 bases sitting between them. The CDR3 reads CASNPRAFRTEAFF. The CDR3 DNA sequence: TGTGCCAGCAACCCCAGGGCTTTTAGGACTGAAGCTTTCTTT.

The chain combines TRBV13 with TRBJ1-1; D gene ambiguous. CDR1 and CDR2 (germline): PRHDT, FYEKMQ (reference sequence). The CDR3 spans 12 residues. Trimming removed 2 bases at V and 3 bases at J, with 4 bases between. CDR3 bases: TGTGCCAGCAGCTTACAGGACACTGAAGCTTTCTTT. Its protein product is CASSLQDTEAFF. Using reference TRBV13 and TRBJ1-1 for the parts outside the CDR3, the full variable domain is AAGVIQSPRHLIKEKRETATLKCYPIPRHDTVYWYQQGPGQDPQFLISFYEKMQSDKGSIPDRFSAQQFSDYHSELNMSSLELGDSALYFCASSLQDTEAFFGQGTRLTVV.

This sequence joins TRBV3-1 (or the pseudogene TRBV3-2) and TRBJ2-7; 8 bases agree with TRBD2. Looked up from germline, CDR1 is LGHDT and CDR2 is YNNKEL (reference sequence). CDR3 size: 16 residues. J gave up 0 bases and V 1 base, and 5 bases lay outside the gene matches. Here the CDR3 DNA reads TGTGCCAGCAGCCAAGTCCCGGGAGGGCCCTCCTACGAGCAGTACTTC. As protein: CASSQVPGGPSYEQYF.

This clone is a singleton in its sample. The rearrangement joins TRBV7-2 to TRBJ2-7, with TRBD2 identical over 8 bases. Germline V gene lookup returns CDR1 SGHTA and CDR2 FQGNSA. The CDR3 is 16 residues long. J lost 0 bases, V lost 5 bases, and 9 bases had no gene match. The CDR3 sequence: CASSPTLREGSYEQYF. The CDR3 DNA reads as TGTGCCAGCAGCCCGACATTACGGGAGGGCTCCTACGAGCAGTACTTC.

The chain is built from TRBV5-1 and TRBJ1-1, with no clear D. Germline V gives CDR1 SGHRS, CDR2 YFSETQ. This CDR3 has 14 amino acids. Trimming removed 0 bases at V and 4 bases at J, with 10 bases between. This CDR3 reads CASSLVGSSTEAFF. As DNA, the CDR3 is TGCGCCAGCAGCTTGGTTGGCAGTTCCACTGAAGCTTTCTTT.

The chain links TRBV2 to TRBJ1-1; unclear D gene. Germline loops: CDR1 SNHLY, CDR2 FYNNEI. The CDR3 loop spans 13 amino acids. Trimming pared 4 bases from V and 6 bases from J, leaving 12 bases between. The CDR3 region has the DNA TGTGCCAGCAGTGTCGGGGTAAGTCCTGAAGCTTTCTTT. It specifies CASSVGVSPEAFF.

The chain uses TRBV10-3 and TRBJ2-7, with D possibly being TRBD2 (6 bases). V lost 3 bases and J 5 bases, leaving 14 bases between the germline ends. Germline V gene sequence: CDR1 ENHRY, CDR2 SYGVKD. The CDR3 has 14 residues. CDR3 sequence: CAISEGAGRHEQYF. In DNA form, the CDR3 reads TGTGCCATCAGTGAAGGGGCAGGGAGGCACGAGCAGTACTTC.

Only a few counts were recorded for this clone. This chain joins TRBV18 and TRBJ2-7; TRBD1 matches 10 bases. This CDR3 is 15 amino acids long. Germline V gene lookup returns CDR1 KGHSH and CDR2 LQKENI. J was trimmed by 2 bases and V by 2 bases; bases with no gene match: 3. The DNA of the CDR3 is TGTGCCAGCTCACCAGGACAGGGGGGTACCTACGAGCAGTACTTC. Its translation is CASSPGQGGTYEQYF.

The J gene is TRBJ2-1, the V gene TRBV10-3, with 15 bases matching TRBD2. Germline V CDR1 and CDR2: ENHRY, SYGVKD. This CDR3 has 17 amino acids. Trimming cost V 4 bases and J 8 bases; bases outside gene matches: 9. The CDR3 coding sequence is TGTGCCATCAGTGCCCGGACTAGCGGGGGGGCCAGAGATGAGCAGTTCTTC. It yields the protein CAISARTSGGARDEQFF.

The V gene is TRBV29-1, the J gene TRBJ1-1; D is perhaps TRBD1 (6 bases). Germline values: CDR1 SQVTM, CDR2 ANQGSEA. The CDR3 contains 13 residues. The V end was cut by 3 bases, the J end by 5 bases, with 13 bases between. CDR3 in DNA: TGCAGCGTTGACTCAGGGGCTGGGACTGAAGCTTTCTTT. This codes for CSVDSGAGTEAFF.

V and J are TRBV28 and TRBJ1-1; 7 nucleotides agree with TRBD1. CDR1 and CDR2 from the germline V gene are MDHEN and SYDVKM. The CDR3 is 13 amino acids. V was clipped by 1 base and J by 11 bases; unmatched bases: 7. The CDR3: CASSLFEQGRAFF. The CDR3, as DNA: TGTGCCAGCAGTTTATTCGAACAGGGGAGGGCTTTCTTT.

The V call is TRBV7-3, the J call TRBJ1-2; perhaps TRBD1 as D (6 bases). V dropped 5 bases and J dropped 4 bases, with 14 bases sitting between them. CDR3 length equals 14 residues. The germline gives CDR1 SGHTA, CDR2 FQGTGA. Written as DNA, the CDR3 is TGTGCCAGCAGCACTTCAGGGGTGGTCTATGGCTACACCTTC. Translating gives CASSTSGVVYGYTF.

V usage is TRBV9 and J usage is TRBJ2-4, with D possibly matching TRBD2 (6 bases). The germline CDR1 and CDR2 sequences are SGDLS and YYNGEE. Trimming removed 1 base at V and 0 bases at J, with 17 bases between. CDR3 length: 18 amino acids. The CDR3 DNA reads as TGTGCCAGCAGCGTAAGCGGAGGGCTAGGAGTAGCCAAAAACATTCAGTACTTC. It codes for CASSVSGGLGVAKNIQYF.

The chain uses TRBV10-3 and TRBJ2-2, with 8 bases identical to TRBD2. V lost 3 bases, J lost 4 bases, and 13 bases stayed unmatched. In germline, CDR1 is ENHRY, CDR2 SYGVKD. The CDR3 length is 18 residues. CDR3 in amino acids: CAISDQSPGGPGTGELFF. Here the CDR3 DNA reads TGTGCCATCAGTGACCAATCCCCGGGAGGGCCAGGCACCGGGGAGCTGTTTTTT.